These 8 T cell receptor beta chains were sequenced from one sample in a study of cytomegalovirus exposure and HLA in healthy donors. The PCR made use of 60 Vbeta and 13 Jbeta primers. Assay: immunoSEQ multiplex PCR; the TCRdb copy retains only in-frame clones and omits some. The table has around 200,000 clones, roughly 82% seen once. The sequenced sample was PBMCs. These receptors originate from a woman in her forties or fifties in good health and CMV-seropositive.

This chain links TRBV2 with TRBJ2-3; 7 bases are shared with TRBD1. The V segment lost 3 bases and the J segment 0 bases; nucleotides outside the gene matches: 3. Germline lookup yields CDR1 SNHLY and CDR2 FYNNEI. The CDR3 loop spans 15 amino acids. The CDR3, as DNA: TGTGCCAGCAGTGAGGGGACAGCTAGCACAGATACGCAGTATTTT. It translates to CASSEGTASTDTQYF.

The chain has TRBV29-1 and TRBJ1-1; TRBD1 matches 7 bases. Trimming removed 6 bases from V and 0 bases from J; junction bases left unmatched: 7. Germline CDR1 reads SQVTM; CDR2 reads ANQGSEA. The CDR3 is 14 amino acids. The CDR3 DNA is TGCAGCGTAGAGGACAGGCCCATGAACACTGAAGCTTTCTTT. Translating gives CSVEDRPMNTEAFF.

In nucleotides, the CDR3 is TGTGCCAGCAGCCGGGACAGGGGCGCGAATGAGCAGTTCTTC. Translated: CASSRDRGANEQFF. V gene TRBV11-2 combines with J gene TRBJ2-1; 10 positions match TRBD1. In germline, CDR1 is SGHAT, CDR2 FQNNGV. V lost 5 bases and J lost 7; bases outside the gene matches: 5. The CDR3 is made up of 14 amino acids.

This clone has just one count. The chain employs TRBV9 and TRBJ1-2; 7 bases match TRBD1. Germline-derived CDR1 and CDR2 are SGDLS and YYNGEE. J lost 4 bases, V lost 6 bases, and 9 bases had no gene match. The CDR3 is made up of 14 amino acids. DNA of the CDR3: TGTGCCAGCATCGCCTCCGGGACAGCCTATGGCTACACCTTC. Translating it yields CASIASGTAYGYTF.

The CDR3 spells CASSLAPGTAYEQYF. CDR3 DNA: TGTGCCAGCAGCTTAGCGCCGGGGACAGCTTACGAGCAGTACTTC. The chain is built from TRBV7-2 and TRBJ2-7; TRBD1 aligns across 7 bases. The CDR3 runs to 15 residues. The V gene end was trimmed by 0 bases and the J gene end by 4 bases; junction bases not matched to a gene: 6. Germline V CDR1 and CDR2: SGHTA, FQGNSA.

The CDR3: CASRPLGGQTTRAFF. CDR3 DNA sequence: TGTGCCAGTAGACCTTTGGGAGGGCAGACAACAAGGGCTTTCTTT. The genes are TRBV19 and TRBJ1-1; D gene unclear. CDR1 LNHDA and CDR2 SQIVND come from the germline V gene (reference sequence). The CDR3 totals 15 residues. Trimming removed 6 bases from V and 11 bases from J, with 25 bases in between.

This chain uses TRBV5-4 with TRBJ2-1, with 10 bases aligning to TRBD2. This CDR3 spans 16 amino acids. The V gene's germline CDR1 is SGHNT and CDR2 YYREEE (reference sequence). V was clipped by 4 bases and J by 5 bases; unmatched bases: 9. Written as DNA, the CDR3 is TGTGCCAGCAGCCTGCCCGGGACTAGCGTGGACAATGAGCAGTTCTTC. Protein product: CASSLPGTSVDNEQFF.

Details on this clone: Sequence at one end of the junction differs from germline and may be a read error. The V call is TRBV7-9, the J call TRBJ1-1; unclear D gene. In germline, CDR1 is SEHNR, CDR2 FQNEAQ (reference sequence). The CDR3 consists of 13 residues. The CDR3 loop is CSSRAAGGDEAFF. For the CDR3, the DNA is TGTTCCAGCCGCGCAGCCGGCGGCGATGAAGCTTTCTTT.